This TCR beta chain was retrieved from a study of T cells after yellow fever vaccination (dated by TCRdb to the late 2010s). Concerning the study at large: The SMART-Seq v4 Ultra Low Input RNA kit was used to prepare libraries from fractions with low cell numbers. To follow T-cell clones before and after primary and booster YFV17D yellow fever vaccination, bulk TCR alpha and beta repertoires were sequenced over time. Two healthy male donors made up the cohort, one aged 18 to 29 years and the other aged 30 to 40 years. Blood samples were taken at several timepoints before and after primary and secondary immunization, and bulk PBMC replicates and cell subsets were isolated.

Including cysteine and phenylalanine, the CDR3 has 16 amino acids. The retained sequence is limited to the CDR3, 48 bases, with the frame set at the first base. V trim: 3 bases; J trim: 4 bases; unmatched bases: 8. Study-wide findings and limitations: Because the study included only a couple of donors, the extent to which the findings can be generalized is limited. After the booster, most clones that had expanded after primary vaccination were detected again (around 97% of CD4 and 88% of CD8), suggesting broad maintenance of memory. Computational filtering was needed because FACS-sorted repertoires could contain abundant contaminating clonotypes from the bulk population. A small fraction of clonotypes showed up in both the CD4 and CD8 compartments, probably as a result of convergent recombination. The secondary T-cell response was weaker than the primary response but faster, peaking on day 5 instead of day 15.

This clonotype was observed a handful of times. Its antigen specificity is not known. Base qualities are not at hand, and no much larger clone is one base apart. Per the publication, the treatment or condition label means: live attenuated yellow fever vaccine strain. At each blood-draw timepoint, two biological replicates of bulk PBMCs were collected. PBMCs were isolated from peripheral blood using a standard Ficoll-Paque protocol. TriZol was used to extract RNA from bulk PBMCs, CD4 and CD8 fractions, and dextramer-positive and dextramer-negative fractions. TCR cDNA was made using 5'RACE template switching, a step that added a universal primer site and unique molecular identifiers. Priming of cDNA synthesis was performed from both the TCR alpha and TCR beta constant segments. Library amplification involved two PCR steps, and the second step added sample barcodes and sequencing adapters. Sequencing of libraries was performed on Illumina HiSeq 2500 (2x100 bp) or NovaSeq (2x150 bp). The study's processing was this. Reads were demultiplexed and collapsed into UMI consensus sequences with MIGEC, and V(D)J alignment was performed with MiXCR. Using edgeR on replicate PBMC samples, clonotypes were called vaccine-responding if FDR was below 0.01 and the log2 fold change was above 5 up to day 15. Each bulk clonotype received a CD4 or CD8 identity based on whether the sequenced CD4 or CD8 repertoire contained that clonotype at higher abundance. TCRdb passed the public sequencing reads through fastp at Q25 and MiXCR, retaining productive beta sequences. When rows share a CDR3 protein, they turn into one entry using the most common DNA and genes. The V and J calls and clone size come from TCRdb's table, not from the authors' own analysis. The sample includes fewer than 450,000 distinct CDR3 sequences, with approximately 8% observed a single time. The ten most abundant clones make up roughly a sixth of the sample.

The chain employs TRBV12-3 or TRBV12-4 and TRBJ2-3; 9 junctional bases match TRBD2. The TCR comes from a man in his late teens or twenties who received the YFV17D yellow fever vaccine. The sample here was PBMCs, taken about 49 days after the first yellow fever vaccination. The sequenced DNA: TGTGCCAGCAGTTTCGGGGCGGGGGGGCCGGCAGATACGCAGTATTTT. The translation is CASSFGAGGPADTQYF.